Below are 2 T cell receptor beta chains sequenced from a single sample in a study of beta chain features in type 1 diabetes. These receptors' targets are unknown. All of the isolated RNA was reverse transcribed, so expressed TCRB transcripts were sequenced. Some clones are missing from TCRdb's copy, which holds only in-frame ones; the method was immunoSEQ multiplex PCR. The table lists roughly 250,000 clones, about 20% of them singletons. General study points: A moderate, significant TCRB CDR3 shortening appeared in type 1 diabetes across four CD4+ subsets.

The sequenced material came from naive CD4+ T cells from blood. These TCRs come from a woman aged 40 to 50 with type 1 diabetes.

The chain combines TRBV19 with TRBJ1-1; D gene unclear. The CDR3 is 13 residues long. CDR1 and CDR2 (germline): LNHDA, SQIVND (reference sequence). V dropped 9 bases and J dropped 0 bases, with 11 bases sitting between them. CDR3 coding DNA: TGTGCCAGCTCATCGAGGGTGAACACTGAAGCTTTCTTT. This gives the protein CASSSRVNTEAFF.

The chain recombines TRBV5-1 with TRBJ2-7; D is possibly TRBD2 (6 bases). V was trimmed by 1 base and J by 2 bases, leaving 10 bases between them. The CDR3 is made up of 14 amino acids. In germline, CDR1 is SGHRS, CDR2 YFSETQ. CDR3 sequence: CASSLSPGAYEQYF. In DNA form, the CDR3 reads TGCGCCAGCAGCTTGAGCCCGGGGGCCTACGAGCAGTACTTC.